The T cell receptor (beta chain) under discussion was sequenced for a study of T cells in Graves' hyperthyroidism and ophthalmopathy. The CDR3 is made up of 18 amino acids. V lost 7 bases, J lost 2 bases, and 16 bases stayed unmatched. Germline assignment: CDR1 MNHNS and CDR2 SASEGT. Patients between 18 and 65 years old had hyperthyroidism, newly diagnosed and lasting under 2 months. Diagnoses rested on clinical symptoms, serum thyroxine and TRAb, thyroid ultrasound and orbital computed tomography. RNA transcripts yielded amplified TCR beta CDR3 regions. Initially, a first-round RT-PCR of the TCR CDR3 employed the HTBI primer set. TCRdb re-analysed the multiplex PCR reads in MiXCR, keeping a single row per CDR3 protein. Of some 600,000 distinct CDR3 sequences in the sample, 46% were seen once. Study-level findings and limits: Peripheral blood also featured most of the thyroid clonotypes expanded above 0.001.

In the case of this clonotype: No antigen is known for it.

The chain carries TRBV6-1 and TRBJ2-2; the match to TRBD1 covers 7 bases. The sequencing sample was made of peripheral blood or thyroid tissue (not recorded which). This TCR was sampled from a woman aged 18-30 years with Graves' hyperthyroidism. CDR3 coding DNA: TGTGCCAGCACCTCCCCAGGGCGCCAGGGGGTCAACACCGGGGAGCTGTTTTTT. Translation: CASTSPGRQGVNTGELFF.